Each of the 26 T cell receptor beta chains below was sequenced from the same sample in a study of spatial heterogeneity in lung cancer. Study-wide results and limits: Tumor mutation counts were tracked by expanded intratumoral alpha and beta TCR counts.

Time point here: sample taken at primary tumor resection. Their target antigens are unknown. Using its own MiXCR run on the 5' RACE reads, TCRdb lists one record per CDR3 protein. The repertoire has about 100,000 distinct CDR3 sequences, 4.4% of them found once; the top ten carry 21%. The sample here was lung tumor tissue, taken at surgery. These receptors all stem from a male donor with early-stage non-small cell lung cancer.

There are many counts of this clonotype. The chain carries TRBV7-9 and TRBJ2-5, with D perhaps matching TRBD2 (6 bases). V was clipped by 5 bases and J by 5 bases, with 6 bases between them. Germline V gene sequence: CDR1 SEHNR, CDR2 FQNEAQ (reference sequence). The CDR3 loop spans 11 amino acids. The CDR3 nucleotides are TGTGCCAGCAGCGCGGGGGAGACCCAGTACTTC. It encodes CASSAGETQYF. Full variable domain (outside the CDR3, taken from reference TRBV7-9 and TRBJ2-5): DTGVSQNPRHKITKRGQNVTFRCDPISEHNRLYWYRQTLGQGPEFLTYFQNEAQLEKSRLLSDRFSAERPKGSFSTLEIQRTEQGDSAMYLCASSAGETQYFGPGTRLLVL.

This clonotype was detected many times. The DNA for the CDR3 is TGTGCCAGCGGGGTGGGGACTAGCGGGAGGTTGTACGAGCAGTACTTC. Protein sequence: CASGVGTSGRLYEQYF. This chain joins TRBV3-1 and TRBJ2-7; the match to TRBD2 covers 15 bases. The CDR3 covers 16 residues. Germline CDR1 is LGHDT and CDR2 is YNNKEL (reference sequence). The V gene end was trimmed by 8 bases and the J gene end by 4 bases; junction bases not matched to a gene: 9.

In its sample, this clonotype was seen many times. This chain links TRBV28 with TRBJ2-3; D is uncertain. CDR1 and CDR2 from the germline V gene are MDHEN and SYDVKM. Trimming cost V 6 bases and J 4 bases, with 11 bases left between them. This CDR3 has 13 amino acids. The CDR3 nucleotides are TGTGCCAGCAGCGGCGGAGTCCCAGATACGCAGTATTTT. This gives the protein CASSGGVPDTQYF.

The chain's CDR3 is CASSPGVAGGQETQYF. DNA of the CDR3: TGTGCCAGCAGCCCCGGCGTAGCGGGAGGCCAAGAGACCCAGTACTTC. This sequence joins TRBV3-1 and TRBJ2-5; TRBD2 aligns across 10 bases. Germline values: CDR1 LGHDT, CDR2 YNNKEL (reference sequence). Trimming at V came to 4 bases and at J to 1 base, leaving 6 bases not matched to a gene. The CDR3 has 16 residues.

Judged by abundance, this clonotype is medium-sized (0.01 to 0.1%). The rearrangement uses TRBV28 and TRBJ2-7; 8 bases line up with TRBD1. Germline V lookup: CDR1 MDHEN, CDR2 SYDVKM. This CDR3 is built from 15 residues. The V and J ends lost 1 base and 4 bases, in that order; junction bases with no gene match: 6. CDR3 region: CASSLFPGGGYEQYF. CDR3 bases: TGTGCCAGCAGTTTATTCCCAGGGGGCGGTTACGAGCAGTACTTC.

V usage is TRBV20-1 and J usage is TRBJ2-7, with TRBD1 matching 7 bases. CDR3 length: 12 residues. CDR1 and CDR2 from the germline V gene are DFQATT and SNEGSKA (reference sequence). Unmatched junction bases numbered 5, after V lost 4 bases and J lost 5 bases. The CDR3 loop reads CSAKGGGHEQYF. For the CDR3, the DNA is TGCAGTGCTAAAGGGGGCGGCCACGAGCAGTACTTC.

This clonotype was counted at least ten times. This sequence joins TRBV5-1 and TRBJ1-2; a possible D gene is TRBD1 (6 bases). Trimming left V 0 bases short and J 7 bases short, with 13 bases between. The CDR3 is 14 amino acids. Germline V lookup: CDR1 SGHRS, CDR2 YFSETQ. For the CDR3, the DNA is TGCGCCAGCAGCTTGGCCCTACAGGGTGGTGGCTACACCTTC. It is translated as CASSLALQGGGYTF.

In its sample, this clonotype was seen many times. The V gene is TRBV11-2, the J gene TRBJ1-3; 10 bases match TRBD1. The germline gives CDR1 SGHAT, CDR2 FQNNGV. J gave up 0 bases and V 0 bases, and 11 bases lay outside the gene matches. The CDR3 sequence is 20 residues long. CDR3 DNA: TGTGCCAGCAGCTTAGATTTGGGACAGGGGACCATCTACTCTGGAAACACCATATATTTT. Translation gives CASSLDLGQGTIYSGNTIYF.

This clonotype was found many times. The chain employs TRBV7-9 and TRBJ2-2; D is ambiguous. The length of the CDR3 is 12 residues. V was cut by 3 bases and J by 4 bases, with 3 bases left in between. Germline CDR1 reads SEHNR; CDR2 reads FQNEAQ (reference sequence). CDR3 sequence reads: CASSFATGELFF. In nucleotides, the CDR3 is TGTGCCAGCAGCTTCGCCACCGGGGAGCTGTTTTTT.

This clonotype appeared many times. The V call is TRBV6-5, the J call TRBJ2-7; D gene unclear. This CDR3 spans 13 amino acids. V was clipped by 7 bases and J by 7 bases, with 17 bases between them. Germline-derived CDR1 and CDR2 are MNHEY and SVGAGI. CDR3 nucleotide sequence: TGTGCCAGCACTGAAGGGTTCTCCGGGGAGCAGTACTTC. This encodes CASTEGFSGEQYF.

This clonotype was counted at least ten times. The V call is TRBV27, the J call TRBJ1-2; D is uncertain. Per the germline V gene, CDR1 is MNHEY and CDR2 is SMNVEV (reference sequence). CDR3 size: 12 residues. V lost 5 bases to trimming and J lost 4 bases, with 8 bases between them. The chain's CDR3 is CASSGGVYGYTF. DNA for the CDR3: TGTGCCAGCAGTGGAGGTGTCTATGGCTACACCTTC.

Many counts were recorded for this clonotype. This rearrangement joins TRBV6-1 to TRBJ2-1, with 8 bases lining up with TRBD1. The CDR3 is 15 residues long. Trimming took 7 bases from V and 3 from J; bases not matched to a gene: 8. Germline loops: CDR1 MNHNS, CDR2 SASEGT. The CDR3 spells CASIRTGTGYNEQFF. The CDR3 nucleotides are TGTGCCAGCATCCGCACCGGGACAGGCTACAATGAGCAGTTCTTC.

This clonotype was counted at least ten times. The genes are TRBV12-3 or TRBV12-4 and TRBJ2-3, with no clear D. The CDR3 is 13 residues long. The ends were cut back, 2 bases at V and 5 bases at J, with 8 bases in the middle. The CDR3 spells CASSLIPVDTQYF. The CDR3 DNA reads TGTGCCAGCAGTTTAATCCCGGTAGATACGCAGTATTTT.

This clonotype was picked up many times. DNA of the CDR3: TGTGCCAGCAGCCTCGGACCGCTTTCCTCCTACGAGCAGTACTTC. Amino acid sequence: CASSLGPLSSYEQYF. The V and J genes are TRBV11-2 and TRBJ2-7; D unclear. Germline loops: CDR1 SGHAT, CDR2 FQNNGV. CDR3 length: 15 amino acids. V was cut by 5 bases and J by 0 bases, with 14 bases left in between.

The table lists this clonotype with many counts. The chain links TRBV7-9 to TRBJ2-5; TRBD2 agrees at 7 bases. CDR1 SEHNR and CDR2 FQNEAQ come from the germline V gene (reference sequence). The junction had 3 bases not matched to a gene; V was cut back by 4 bases and J by 4 bases. The CDR3 extends over 13 amino acids. Here the CDR3 DNA reads TGTGCCAGCAGCTGGGAGGGTACAGAGACCCAGTACTTC. The encoded protein is CASSWEGTETQYF.

This clonotype was seen at least ten times. This chain connects TRBV12-3 or TRBV12-4 to TRBJ2-7, with 7 bases aligning to TRBD1. J lost 0 bases, V lost 5 bases, and 13 bases had no gene match. This CDR3 spans 17 amino acids. The CDR3 DNA is TGTGCCAGCAGTCCACCCCCGACAGGGATTGGCTCCTACGAGCAGTACTTC. As protein: CASSPPPTGIGSYEQYF.

In its sample, this clonotype was seen many times. CDR3 sequence: CASFREPTYNEQFF. CDR3 in DNA: TGTGCCAGCTTCCGAGAGCCCACCTACAATGAGCAGTTCTTC. The rearrangement joins TRBV2 to TRBJ2-1; D uncertain. Germline CDR1 and CDR2: SNHLY and FYNNEI. The CDR3 runs to 14 residues. V lost 8 bases, J lost 2 bases, and 13 bases lay in between.

This clonotype was picked up many times. The V call is TRBV15, the J call TRBJ1-5, with 7 bases aligning to TRBD1. Germline CDR1 is LNHNV and CDR2 is YYDKDF (reference sequence). The CDR3 length is 17 residues. V was pared by 0 bases and J by 6 bases, with 11 bases of the junction left unmatched. In DNA, the CDR3 is TGTGCCACCAGCAGAGATTTGCACAGGGGCGGCGGTCAGCCCCAGCATTTT. It translates to CATSRDLHRGGGQPQHF.

The sample holds a few counts of this clonotype. CDR3: CASSLRDAYLYGYTF. The CDR3 DNA reads as TGTGCCAGCAGCTTACGGGATGCCTACCTCTATGGCTACACCTTC. This chain joins TRBV7-9 and TRBJ1-2; D uncertain. The V gene's germline CDR1 is SEHNR and CDR2 FQNEAQ (reference sequence). This CDR3 spans 15 amino acids. Trimming removed 2 bases at V and 4 bases at J, with 14 bases between.

At least ten counts were recorded for this clonotype. The chain employs TRBV4-2 and TRBJ2-7, with 9 bases identical to TRBD1. Germline-derived CDR1 and CDR2 are LGHNA and YNFKEQ. Trimming removed 0 bases from V and 0 bases from J; junction bases left unmatched: 6. This CDR3 is 17 amino acids long. The CDR3 DNA reads as TGTGCCAGCAGCCAAGAACCGGGACAGGGTTTCTCCTACGAGCAGTACTTC. It is translated as CASSQEPGQGFSYEQYF.

V gene TRBV6-5 combines with J gene TRBJ1-4; D remains unclear. CDR3 length: 18 amino acids. Looked up from germline, CDR1 is MNHEY and CDR2 is SVGAGI. Deletions cut 5 bases from V and 4 bases from J, with 23 bases between. CDR3 bases: TGTGCCAGCAGTCCCAACCTAATTTACAAGCGACGTAATGAAAAACTGTTTTTT. Translating gives CASSPNLIYKRRNEKLFF.

This clonotype was recorded at least ten times. V usage is TRBV4-2 and J usage is TRBJ2-3, with a tentative D call TRBD2 (7 bases). V dropped 1 base and J dropped 1 base, with 12 bases sitting between them. The germline CDR1 and CDR2 sequences are LGHNA and YNFKEQ. The CDR3 is made up of 16 amino acids. The CDR3 DNA reads TGTGCCAGCAGCCAAGTTTGGGGGGGCGGCACAGATACGCAGTATTTT. This encodes CASSQVWGGGTDTQYF.

This clonotype was counted many times. The genes are TRBV28 and TRBJ1-2, with 10 bases matching TRBD1. V lost 7 bases, J lost 4 bases, and 12 bases stayed unmatched. CDR1 MDHEN and CDR2 SYDVKM come from the germline V gene. This CDR3 is 16 amino acids long. The CDR3 DNA follows: TGTGCCAGCACGCTGATGACAGGGGGCGCGGGCTATGGCTACACCTTC. Translation: CASTLMTGGAGYGYTF.

V and J are TRBV10-3 and TRBJ2-3, with a tentative D call TRBD2 (6 bases). Trimming removed 10 bases at V and 8 bases at J, with 13 bases between. This CDR3 contains 11 residues. Germline assignment: CDR1 ENHRY and CDR2 SYGVKD. CDR3 in DNA: TGTGCCACCCGGTCGGAGGGTACGCAGTATTTT. Amino acids: CATRSEGTQYF.

This clonotype showed up many times. V is TRBV4-2 and J is TRBJ2-7, with D perhaps given as TRBD1 or TRBD2 (5 bases each). Germline V CDR1 and CDR2: LGHNA, YNFKEQ. The germline V and J ends were trimmed by 4 bases and 2 bases, with 15 bases remaining between them. The CDR3 totals 15 residues. The CDR3 spells CASSPGAGSTYEQYF. CDR3 nucleotides: TGTGCCAGCAGCCCCGGGGCAGGGTCAACCTACGAGCAGTACTTC.

Ten or more counts support this clonotype. V gene TRBV10-1 combines with J gene TRBJ1-2; a weak D match, TRBD1 (5 bases). The CDR3 is 12 amino acids. The V end was cut by 5 bases, the J end by 2 bases, with 6 bases between. Germline V gives CDR1 WNHNN, CDR2 SYGVQD (reference sequence). Written as DNA, the CDR3 is TGCGCCAGCAGTCCAGGGAACTATGGCTACACCTTC. It specifies CASSPGNYGYTF.